Presented here are 19 T cell receptor beta chains from one specimen sequenced in a study of T cells in Graves' hyperthyroidism and ophthalmopathy. Researchers amplified the TCR beta CDR3 regions from RNA transcripts. When the TCR CDR3 underwent first-round RT-PCR, the HTBI primer set was used. A single record per CDR3 protein comes from TCRdb applying MiXCR to the multiplex PCR reads. The table has around 600,000 distinct CDR3 sequences, 15% to 19% seen once. Sequenced material: blood. The receptors were sampled from a woman younger than 45 with Graves' hyperthyroidism.

This chain joins TRBV18 and TRBJ2-7, with 8 bases matching TRBD1. Germline-derived CDR1 and CDR2 are KGHSH and LQKENI. The CDR3 has 15 amino acids. Trimming removed 3 bases from V and 2 bases from J; junction bases left unmatched: 6. CDR3 coding DNA: TGTGCCAGCTCACCTACCGGGACAGGACCCTACGAGCAGTACTTC. The encoded protein is CASSPTGTGPYEQYF.

This clonotype was seen at least ten times. This chain joins TRBV6-1 and TRBJ1-1, with a tentative D call TRBD1 (5 bases). The V and J ends lost 3 bases and 6 bases respectively, with 14 bases between them. CDR3 length: 14 amino acids. Germline V lookup: CDR1 MNHNS, CDR2 SASEGT. The CDR3 region has the DNA TGTGCCAGCAGTGACGGGGCTTGGGGCGCTGAAGCTTTCTTT. Translating it yields CASSDGAWGAEAFF.

CDR3 loop: CASSQGQGGLISGKPLSYNEQFF. DNA for the CDR3: TGTGCCAGCAGCCAAGGACAGGGTGGACTTATTAGCGGGAAACCTCTCTCCTACAATGAGCAGTTCTTC. The chain recombines TRBV14 with TRBJ2-1, with D maybe TRBD2 (8 bases). Trimming pared 1 base from V and 0 bases from J, leaving 31 bases between. The V gene's germline CDR1 is SGHDN and CDR2 FVKESK. CDR3 length: 23 amino acids.

A few counts support this clonotype. This chain uses TRBV5-4 with TRBJ2-7, with D hard to call. The V gene lost 3 bases and the J gene lost 5 bases, with 18 bases spanning the gap. This CDR3 has 15 amino acids. CDR1 and CDR2 from the germline V gene are SGHNT and YYREEE (reference sequence). The CDR3 loop is CASSSPGPQRNEQYF. The CDR3 DNA reads as TGTGCCAGCAGCTCACCCGGCCCCCAAAGGAACGAGCAGTACTTC.

The table lists this clonotype with a few counts. The chain has TRBV20-1 and TRBJ1-6; 10 positions match TRBD1. CDR3 length equals 16 residues. Germline-derived CDR1 and CDR2 are DFQATT and SNEGSKA (reference sequence). J lost 8 bases, V lost 1 base, and 8 bases had no gene match. In DNA form, the CDR3 reads TGCAGTGCTAGAGGACAGGGGGCGCGTACTGATTCACCCCTCCACTTT. Its translation: CSARGQGARTDSPLHF.

This chain uses TRBV7-3 with TRBJ2-1, with 9 positions matching TRBD1. The CDR3 is 13 amino acids. Trimming at V came to 5 bases and at J to 9 bases, leaving 5 bases not matched to a gene. Germline V gene sequence: CDR1 SGHTA, CDR2 FQGTGA. CDR3 loop: CASSLGQGSEQFF. CDR3 sequence (DNA): TGTGCCAGCAGCCTCGGACAGGGGAGTGAGCAGTTCTTC.

The gene calls are TRBV28 and TRBJ1-1; D is uncertain. CDR1 is MDHEN, CDR2 SYDVKM, per germline. The length of the CDR3 is 14 residues. Trimming removed 3 bases at V and 1 base at J, with 9 bases between. The CDR3 DNA reads TGTGCCAGCAGTTTGTACTCTGGGAACACTGAAGCTTTCTTT. Protein sequence: CASSLYSGNTEAFF.

In its sample, this clonotype was seen once. The rearrangement uses TRBV6-5 and TRBJ2-7; 14 bases map to TRBD2. The V gene's germline CDR1 is MNHEY and CDR2 SVGAGI. The CDR3 contains 18 residues. Trimming cost V 3 bases and J 3 bases; bases outside gene matches: 10. The CDR3 spells CASSYGLAGGRGRYEQYF. Written as DNA, the CDR3 is TGTGCCAGCAGTTATGGACTAGCGGGAGGTCGTGGGCGCTACGAGCAGTACTTC.

This clonotype was counted many times. V gene TRBV10-3 combines with J gene TRBJ2-2, with D perhaps TRBD2 (6 bases). V dropped 1 base and J dropped 3 bases, with 9 bases sitting between them. CDR3 length equals 15 residues. Germline assignment: CDR1 ENHRY and CDR2 SYGVKD. The CDR3 protein is CAISELRLDTGELFF. The DNA of the CDR3 is TGTGCCATCAGTGAGTTGAGACTAGACACCGGGGAGCTGTTTTTT.

The V and J genes are TRBV5-4 and TRBJ1-1; D not certain. Between the trimmed V and J ends, which lost 2 bases and 4 bases, there was a span of 9 bases. The CDR3 sequence is 13 residues long. Germline loops: CDR1 SGHNT, CDR2 YYREEE (reference sequence). CDR3 region: CASSLIGGTEAFF. CDR3 in DNA: TGTGCCAGCAGCTTAATTGGTGGCACTGAAGCTTTCTTT.

This clonotype has at least ten counts. The CDR3 DNA follows: TGCGCCAGCAGCTTGGAGACAAGCTATGGCTACACCTTC. Amino acids: CASSLETSYGYTF. The rearrangement uses TRBV5-1 and TRBJ1-2; D is undetermined. Germline lookup yields CDR1 SGHRS and CDR2 YFSETQ. The CDR3 extends over 13 amino acids. Trimming took 0 bases from V and 4 from J, leaving 7 bases between them.

The V call is TRBV20-1, the J call TRBJ2-2; 10 bases match TRBD2. The CDR3 has 14 residues. The germline V gene has CDR1 DFQATT and CDR2 SNEGSKA (reference sequence). V lost 6 bases, J lost 4 bases, and 5 bases stayed unmatched. CDR3 loop: CSAPTSGRTGELFF. The CDR3, as DNA: TGCAGTGCACCGACTAGCGGGCGCACCGGGGAGCTGTTTTTT.

This clonotype was detected ten times or more. The V call is TRBV20-1, the J call TRBJ2-3; 8 bases fit TRBD1. Germline assignment: CDR1 DFQATT and CDR2 SNEGSKA (reference sequence). This CDR3 comprises 12 residues. Losses at the gene ends were 7 bases for V and 5 bases for J; bases not matched to a gene: 5. CDR3 region: CSVRGTGDTQYF. The CDR3 DNA sequence: TGCAGTGTCCGGGGGACAGGAGATACGCAGTATTTT.

This clonotype was counted ten times or more. The V gene is TRBV20-1, the J gene TRBJ1-1; D not certain. CDR3 length equals 12 residues. The germline CDR1 and CDR2 sequences are DFQATT and SNEGSKA (reference sequence). V was cut by 5 bases and J by 1 base, with 8 bases left in between. DNA for the CDR3: TGCAGTGCTCCTCACACGAACACTGAAGCTTTCTTT. Translated: CSAPHTNTEAFF.

This chain connects TRBV12-3 or TRBV12-4 to TRBJ2-6; 7 bases line up with TRBD1. The CDR3 length is 18 residues. Germline trimming cut 4 bases from V and 0 bases from J; bases unmatched to any gene: 9. Here the CDR3 DNA reads TGTGCCAGCAGTTCTCCACAGGGGTGGAACTCTGGGGCCAACGTCCTGACTTTC. Translating gives CASSSPQGWNSGANVLTF.

This clonotype was picked up many times. This sequence joins TRBV13 and TRBJ2-3; D is undetermined. V gave up 2 bases and J gave up 2 bases, with 20 bases separating them. This CDR3 comprises 18 residues. Germline lookup yields CDR1 PRHDT and CDR2 FYEKMQ (reference sequence). CDR3 bases: TGTGCCAGCAGCTTACTAGGTCGGTCCAACGCAAACACAGATACGCAGTATTTT. Amino acids: CASSLLGRSNANTDTQYF.

This clonotype showed up just a few times. CDR3 nucleotides: TGCGCCAGCAGCTTGGGACAGGGGTCCTCTGGGGCCAACGTCCTGACTTTC. Amino acid sequence: CASSLGQGSSGANVLTF. This chain joins TRBV5-1 and TRBJ2-6; TRBD1 matches at 8 bases. The CDR3 contains 17 residues. Trimming removed 0 bases from V and 0 bases from J; junction bases left unmatched: 2. Germline V lookup: CDR1 SGHRS, CDR2 YFSETQ.

This clonotype was detected a few times. The chain joins TRBV10-3 to TRBJ2-7; the D gene is possibly TRBD2 (6 bases). Trimming pared 4 bases from V and 5 bases from J, leaving 12 bases between. CDR3 length equals 13 residues. Germline V gene data show CDR1 as ENHRY and CDR2 as SYGVKD. Here the CDR3 DNA reads TGTGCCATCAGTGGGGACTCAGGGCACGAGCAGTACTTC. Translating it yields CAISGDSGHEQYF.

This clonotype was counted ten times or more. The chain employs TRBV20-1 and TRBJ2-1; a weak D match, TRBD2 (6 bases). Germline V gene data show CDR1 as DFQATT and CDR2 as SNEGSKA (reference sequence). Trimming removed 5 bases from V and 3 bases from J, with 23 bases in between. This CDR3 has 17 residues. For the CDR3, the DNA is TGCAGTGCTCCGCTAGGGGCTAGCGAAAGGTTCTACAATGAGCAGTTCTTC. Translated: CSAPLGASERFYNEQFF.